These 8 T cell receptor beta chains came from one sample sequenced in a study of cytomegalovirus exposure and HLA in healthy donors. The primer mix had 60 Vbeta and 13 Jbeta primers. Profiling relied on immunoSEQ multiplex PCR, and the TCRdb table lists in-frame clones only, not all of them. The table includes 60,000 to 85,000 clones, more than 65% detected once. The sequenced material came from PBMCs. These receptors all come from a male donor in good health and CMV-seropositive.

V gene TRBV6-6 combines with J gene TRBJ1-1, with D perhaps TRBD1 (6 bases). Trimming removed 5 bases from V and 1 base from J, with 11 bases in between. Germline V CDR1 and CDR2: MNHNY, SVGAGI (reference sequence). This CDR3 is 14 amino acids long. The CDR3 nucleotides are TGTGCCAGCAGTCGCCAGACAGGGAACACTGAAGCTTTCTTT. Residues: CASSRQTGNTEAFF.

The V and J genes are TRBV7-3 and TRBJ2-3, with 10 bases that match TRBD2. V was clipped by 8 bases and J by 4 bases; unmatched bases: 9. The germline gives CDR1 SGHTA, CDR2 FQGTGA. This CDR3 is built from 15 residues. The CDR3 loop is CASSLSSGSADTQYF. The CDR3 DNA reads TGTGCCAGCTCCCTTTCTAGCGGGAGTGCAGATACGCAGTATTTT.

The chain carries TRBV5-1 and TRBJ1-1; TRBD1 matches 7 bases. The CDR3 consists of 13 residues. Trimming removed 4 bases from V and 7 bases from J; junction bases left unmatched: 7. CDR1 and CDR2 from the germline V gene are SGHRS and YFSETQ. The CDR3 DNA follows: TGCGCCAGCAGCACCCAGGGGGGAGGTGAAGCTTTCTTT. Residues: CASSTQGGGEAFF.

The chain couples TRBV4-1 to TRBJ1-2; 9 nucleotides line up with TRBD1. V lost 4 bases, J lost 7 bases, and 19 bases stayed unmatched. Germline CDR1 reads MGHRA; CDR2 reads YSYEKL. This CDR3 is built from 18 residues. In DNA, the CDR3 is TGCGCCAGCAGCCCCATAGGGACAGGGAGGAACAATAGGGCTGGCTACACCTTC. Protein sequence: CASSPIGTGRNNRAGYTF.

The rearrangement links TRBV4-2 to TRBJ2-3, with a tentative D call TRBD2 (5 bases). Between the trimmed V and J ends, which lost 0 bases and 0 bases, there was a span of 10 bases. Germline V lookup: CDR1 LGHNA, CDR2 YNFKEQ. This CDR3 has 16 residues. This chain's CDR3 is CASSQDVGDSTDTQYF. CDR3 DNA: TGTGCCAGCAGCCAAGACGTGGGAGACAGCACAGATACGCAGTATTTT.

The chain uses TRBV19 and TRBJ1-2; a weak D match, TRBD1 (5 bases). Looked up from germline, CDR1 is LNHDA and CDR2 is SQIVND (reference sequence). This CDR3 is 14 amino acids long. V dropped 5 bases and J dropped 4 bases, with 14 bases sitting between them. CDR3 loop: CASSSTTALYGYTF. The CDR3, as DNA: TGTGCCAGTAGTTCCACGACAGCTCTCTATGGCTACACCTTC.

CDR3 nucleotide sequence: TGTGCCAGCAGCGTAGACAGGTGGGACACTGAAGCTTTCTTT. This codes for CASSVDRWDTEAFF. The chain joins TRBV9 to TRBJ1-1; TRBD1 might be the D (5 bases). Germline V gene data show CDR1 as SGDLS and CDR2 as YYNGEE. Trimming took 0 bases from V and 3 from J, leaving 9 bases between them. This CDR3 comprises 14 residues.

The table lists this clone with a count of one. The chain joins TRBV7-2 to TRBJ2-5; weak D call: TRBD2 (5 bases). CDR3 length: 13 amino acids. Trimming removed 7 bases from V and 4 bases from J, with 13 bases in between. Germline V gene sequence: CDR1 SGHTA, CDR2 FQGNSA. CDR3 coding DNA: TGTGCCAGCAAGGGAGACTTTGCAGAGACCCAGTACTTC. Residues: CASKGDFAETQYF.